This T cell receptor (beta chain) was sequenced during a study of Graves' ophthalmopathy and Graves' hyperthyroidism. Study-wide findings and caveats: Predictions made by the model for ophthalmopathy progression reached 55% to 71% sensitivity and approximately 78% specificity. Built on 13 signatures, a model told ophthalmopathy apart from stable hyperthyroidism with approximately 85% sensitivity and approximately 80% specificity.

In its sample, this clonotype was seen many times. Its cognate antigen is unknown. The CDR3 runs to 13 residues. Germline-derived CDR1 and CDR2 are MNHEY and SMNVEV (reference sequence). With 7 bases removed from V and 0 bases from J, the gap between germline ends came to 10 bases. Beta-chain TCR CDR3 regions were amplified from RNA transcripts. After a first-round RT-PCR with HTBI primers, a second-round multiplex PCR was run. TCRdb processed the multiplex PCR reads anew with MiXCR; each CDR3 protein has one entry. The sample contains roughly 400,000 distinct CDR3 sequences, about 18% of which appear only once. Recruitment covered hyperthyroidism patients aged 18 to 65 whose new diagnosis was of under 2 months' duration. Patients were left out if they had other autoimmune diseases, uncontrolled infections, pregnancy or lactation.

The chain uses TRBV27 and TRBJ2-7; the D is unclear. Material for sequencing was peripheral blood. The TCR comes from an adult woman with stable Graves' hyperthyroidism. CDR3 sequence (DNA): TGTGCCAGCAAGCCGGGTTCCTCCTACGAGCAGTACTTC. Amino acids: CASKPGSSYEQYF.